The 9 T cell receptor beta chains in this list originate from one sample, sequenced in a study of OX40 agonist ivuxolimab in advanced cancers. Here immunoSEQ multiplex PCR was the method, and the copy in TCRdb shows in-frame clones only, minus some. The repertoire holds 9,500 to 14,000 clones, with 70% to 80% as singletons. The material was CD4+ or CD8+ T cells sorted from blood, obtained in a trial of the OX40 agonist ivuxolimab. The origin of the receptors is an adult with an advanced solid tumor such as melanoma, head and neck, liver or kidney cancer.

This chain connects TRBV6-5 to TRBJ1-2, with 7 bases lining up with TRBD1. J was trimmed by 6 bases and V by 5 bases; bases with no gene match: 9. Germline loops: CDR1 MNHEY, CDR2 SVGAGI. This CDR3 is built from 14 residues. The CDR3 bases are TGTGCCAGCAGTCGACAGGGCGGAAATGATGGCTACACCTTC. Translation: CASSRQGGNDGYTF.

The chain recombines TRBV4-2 with TRBJ2-7; 10 bases map to TRBD2. This CDR3 has 16 residues. V lost 4 bases and J lost 1; bases outside the gene matches: 7. CDR1 is LGHNA and CDR2 is YNFKEQ in the germline V gene. CDR3 in amino acids: CASSLETSGASYEQYF. The CDR3 DNA reads TGTGCCAGCAGCCTAGAAACTAGCGGGGCTTCCTACGAGCAGTACTTC.

The chain carries TRBV9 and TRBJ2-3; a weak D match, TRBD2 (5 bases). The CDR3 runs to 14 residues. V was cut by 0 bases and J by 0 bases, with 5 bases left in between. Germline V gene lookup returns CDR1 SGDLS and CDR2 YYNGEE. The CDR3 region has the DNA TGTGCCAGCAGCGTAGCGGGAAGCACAGATACGCAGTATTTT. Translation: CASSVAGSTDTQYF.

This rearrangement joins TRBV13 to TRBJ1-5; D remains unclear. With 1 base removed from V and 6 bases from J, the gap between germline ends came to 7 bases. This CDR3 spans 13 amino acids. Germline V CDR1 and CDR2: PRHDT, FYEKMQ (reference sequence). In DNA form, the CDR3 reads TGTGCCAGCAGCTTAGCGGTTGGTCAGCCCCAGCATTTT. Amino acids: CASSLAVGQPQHF.

V gene TRBV14 combines with J gene TRBJ2-5, with D perhaps matching TRBD2 (6 bases). The J call may be faulty, since TRBJ2-7 better matches the DNA end. The CDR3 runs 14 residues. The germline V gene encodes CDR1 SGHDN and CDR2 FVKESK. CDR3 DNA: TGTGCCAGCAGCCAAGGACTAGGAGTCGGCGAGCAGTACTTC. Translated, it gives CASSQGLGVGEQYF.

The chain recombines TRBV2 with TRBJ2-7; 14 bases align to TRBD2. The CDR3 consists of 14 residues. V gave up 6 bases and J gave up 5 bases; unmatched junction bases: 3. The V gene's germline CDR1 is SNHLY and CDR2 FYNNEI. CDR3 in DNA: TGTGCCAGCAGACTGGGACTAGCGGGAGACGAGCAGTACTTC. It yields the protein CASRLGLAGDEQYF.

The chain is built from TRBV27 and TRBJ2-1; 15 bases map to TRBD2. The length of the CDR3 is 16 residues. The germline gives CDR1 MNHEY, CDR2 SMNVEV (reference sequence). The V gene end was trimmed by 2 bases and the J gene end by 8 bases; junction bases not matched to a gene: 4. CDR3 in amino acids: CASSLLGLAGGDEQFF. The CDR3, as DNA: TGTGCCAGCAGTTTACTCGGACTAGCGGGGGGGGATGAGCAGTTCTTC.

This chain uses TRBV11-2 with TRBJ2-7; 7 bases agree with TRBD1. Germline CDR1 reads SGHAT; CDR2 reads FQNNGV. J was trimmed by 5 bases and V by 7 bases; bases with no gene match: 17. This CDR3 is built from 16 residues. The CDR3 region has the DNA TGTGCCAGCACCGAAGGGGTGGCGACAGGGAACCACGAGCAGTACTTC. Its translation: CASTEGVATGNHEQYF.

The V gene is TRBV11-3, the J gene TRBJ2-1; D gene unclear. The CDR3 is 13 amino acids. V was cut by 5 bases and J by 10 bases, with 15 bases left in between. The germline CDR1 and CDR2 sequences are SGHNT and YENEEA. The CDR3 DNA follows: TGTGCCAGCAGCCCGTCAGGCCTGGGGGAGCAGTTCTTC. Its protein is CASSPSGLGEQFF. Drawing the rest from reference TRBV11-3 and TRBJ2-1, the complete variable domain is EAGVVQSPRYKIIEKKQPVAFWCNPISGHNTLYWYLQNLGQGPELLIRYENEEAVDDSQLPKDRFSAERLKGVDSTLKIQPAELGDSAVYLCASSPSGLGEQFFGPGTRLTVL.